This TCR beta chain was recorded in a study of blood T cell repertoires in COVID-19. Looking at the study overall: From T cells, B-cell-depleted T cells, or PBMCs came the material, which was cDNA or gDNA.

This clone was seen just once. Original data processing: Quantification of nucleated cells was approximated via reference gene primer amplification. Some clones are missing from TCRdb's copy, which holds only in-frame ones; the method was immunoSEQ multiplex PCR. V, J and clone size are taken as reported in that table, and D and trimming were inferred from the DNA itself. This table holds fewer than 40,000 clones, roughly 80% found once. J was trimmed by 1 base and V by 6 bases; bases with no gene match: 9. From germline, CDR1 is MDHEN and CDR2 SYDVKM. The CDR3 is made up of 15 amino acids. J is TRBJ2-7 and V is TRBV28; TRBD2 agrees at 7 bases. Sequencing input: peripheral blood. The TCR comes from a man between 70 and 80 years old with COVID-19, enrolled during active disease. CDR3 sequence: CASSSLAEVSYEQYF. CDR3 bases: TGTGCCAGCAGCTCGCTAGCGGAAGTGTCCTACGAGCAGTACTTC.